This section outlines one TCR beta chain sequence together with its context. Antigen unknown. Sequence data for DNA of cultured CD4+ T cells were generated by the Oncomine TCR Beta short-read assay. MiXCR, run by TCRdb on the PCR reads, gives a single entry per CDR3 protein. The repertoire has more than 20,000 distinct CDR3 sequences, under 75% of them found once; the top ten carry roughly 8.7%. The CDR3 totals 12 residues. Trimming removed 2 bases at V and 7 bases at J, with 8 bases between. The germline V gene has CDR1 WSHSY and CDR2 SAAADI. This specimen belongs to a study of vaccination and CD4 T cells after COVID-19. Overall study context: The post-vaccine samples came a median 72 days after dose two (range 14 to 241). In culture, cells were exposed to overlapping spike peptides from SARS-CoV-2, HCoV-NL63, HCoV-OC43 and HCoV-229E.

Treatment denoted: approximately nine-day PBMC culture with coronavirus spike peptide pools or control peptides (ViraFEST assay). When about 10 days of culture had elapsed, CD4+ T cells were isolated by negative selection. The chain uses TRBV10-2 and TRBJ1-1, with D hard to call. The specimen sequenced was CD4+ T cells from blood, cultured in vitro. This TCR was sampled from a human donor who had recovered from COVID-19. In DNA form, the CDR3 reads TGCGCCAGCAGTGAGAACGGAATTGAAGCTTTCTTT. This encodes CASSENGIEAFF.